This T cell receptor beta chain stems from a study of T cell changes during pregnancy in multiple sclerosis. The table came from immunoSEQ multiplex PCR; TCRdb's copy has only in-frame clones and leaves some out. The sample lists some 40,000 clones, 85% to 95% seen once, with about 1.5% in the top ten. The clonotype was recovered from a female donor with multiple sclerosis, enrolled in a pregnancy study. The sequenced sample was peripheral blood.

CDR3: CAIRSSSQINYNEQFF. CDR3 nucleotide sequence: TGTGCCATCAGGTCTAGCAGCCAGATAAACTACAATGAGCAGTTCTTC. The chain has TRBV10-3 and TRBJ2-1, with D possibly being TRBD2 (5 bases). The germline V and J ends were trimmed by 6 bases and 3 bases, with 18 bases remaining between them. CDR1 and CDR2 (germline): ENHRY, SYGVKD. The CDR3 contains 16 residues.